The sequence of this T cell receptor (beta chain) was determined in a study of OX40 agonist ivuxolimab in advanced cancers. Whole-study context: One patient with hepatocellular carcinoma and two with cutaneous melanoma, three in all, had partial responses. Regarding the study as a whole: At 0.1 to 3.0 mg/kg, CD4+ and CD8+ blood T cells expanded clonally by week 6. Clonal expansion in partial responders at 0.1-3.0 mg/kg ranked among the lowest. Expanded peripheral T-cell antigen specificity went undetermined.

With V trimmed by 2 bases and J by 5 bases, 6 bases remained unmatched. The CDR3 length is 17 residues. Germline V gene data show CDR1 as MGHRA and CDR2 as YSYEKL. Sequencing used immunoSEQ multiplex PCR; TCRdb keeps in-frame clones, though not all of them. The data contain roughly 60,000 clones, more than 85% of them singletons. On this clone: What it binds is unknown.

The source is an adult with an advanced solid tumor such as melanoma, head and neck, liver or kidney cancer. The sequencing here drew on CD4+ or CD8+ T cells sorted from blood, taken in a trial of the OX40 agonist ivuxolimab. This chain connects TRBV4-1 to TRBJ2-3, with 14 bases lining up with TRBD2. The CDR3 coding sequence is TGCGCCAGCAGCCAACCGACTAGCGGGAGGGCCATAGATACGCAGTATTTT. Its protein product is CASSQPTSGRAIDTQYF.